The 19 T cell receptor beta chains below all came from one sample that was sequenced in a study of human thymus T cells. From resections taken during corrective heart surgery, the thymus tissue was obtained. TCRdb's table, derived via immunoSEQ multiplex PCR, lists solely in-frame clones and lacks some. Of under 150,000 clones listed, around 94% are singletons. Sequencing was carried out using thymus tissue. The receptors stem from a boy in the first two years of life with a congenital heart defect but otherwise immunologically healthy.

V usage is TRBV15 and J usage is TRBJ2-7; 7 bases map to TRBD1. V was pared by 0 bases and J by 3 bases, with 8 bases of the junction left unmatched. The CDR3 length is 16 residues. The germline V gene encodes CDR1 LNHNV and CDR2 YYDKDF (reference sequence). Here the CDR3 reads CATSRDGDRVIYEQYF. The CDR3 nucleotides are TGTGCCACCAGCAGAGATGGTGACAGGGTAATCTACGAGCAGTACTTC.

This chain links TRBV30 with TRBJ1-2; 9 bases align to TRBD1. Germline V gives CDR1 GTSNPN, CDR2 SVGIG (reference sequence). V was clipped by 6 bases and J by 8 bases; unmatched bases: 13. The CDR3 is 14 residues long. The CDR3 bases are TGTGCCTGCCTGCGCAGGGACAGGGAGGGCGGCTACACCTTC. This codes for CACLRRDREGGYTF.

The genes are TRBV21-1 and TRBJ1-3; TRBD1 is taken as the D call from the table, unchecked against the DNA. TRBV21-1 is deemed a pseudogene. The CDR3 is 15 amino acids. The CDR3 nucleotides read TGTGCCAGCAGCAAAAAGATCAGCTCTGGAAACACCATATATTTT. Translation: CASSKKISSGNTIYF.

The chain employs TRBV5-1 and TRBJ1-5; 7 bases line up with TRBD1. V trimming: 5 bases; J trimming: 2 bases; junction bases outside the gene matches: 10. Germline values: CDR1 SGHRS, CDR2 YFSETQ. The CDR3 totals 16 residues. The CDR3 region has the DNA TGCGCCAGCAGAGGCAGGGGGAGAGAGGGCAATCAGCCCCAGCATTTT. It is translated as CASRGRGREGNQPQHF.

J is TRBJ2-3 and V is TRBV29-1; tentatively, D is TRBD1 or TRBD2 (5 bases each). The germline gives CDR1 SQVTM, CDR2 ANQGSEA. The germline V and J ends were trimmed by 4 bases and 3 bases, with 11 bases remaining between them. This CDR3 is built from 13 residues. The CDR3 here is CSVVVWGTDTQYF. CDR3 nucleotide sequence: TGCAGCGTTGTGGTCTGGGGGACAGATACGCAGTATTTT.

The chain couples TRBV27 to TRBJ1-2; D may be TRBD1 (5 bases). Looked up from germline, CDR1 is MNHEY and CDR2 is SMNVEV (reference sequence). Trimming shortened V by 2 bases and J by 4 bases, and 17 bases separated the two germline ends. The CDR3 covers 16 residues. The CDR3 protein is CASSLKWGGRTYGYTF. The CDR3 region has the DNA TGTGCCAGCAGTTTAAAGTGGGGCGGCAGGACCTATGGCTACACCTTC.

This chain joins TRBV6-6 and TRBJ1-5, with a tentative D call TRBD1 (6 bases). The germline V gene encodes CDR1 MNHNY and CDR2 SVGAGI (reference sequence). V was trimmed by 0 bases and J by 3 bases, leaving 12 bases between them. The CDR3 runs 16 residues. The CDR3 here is CASSYSRGTTNQPQHF. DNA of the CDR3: TGTGCCAGCAGTTACTCGAGGGGGACGACCAATCAGCCCCAGCATTTT.

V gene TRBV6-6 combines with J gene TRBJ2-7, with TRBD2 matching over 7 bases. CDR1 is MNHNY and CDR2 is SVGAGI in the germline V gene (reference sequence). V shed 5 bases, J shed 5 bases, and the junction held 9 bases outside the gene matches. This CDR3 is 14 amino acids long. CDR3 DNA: TGTGCCAGCAGTACGCGGGGGAATAACGACGAGCAGTACTTC. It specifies CASSTRGNNDEQYF.

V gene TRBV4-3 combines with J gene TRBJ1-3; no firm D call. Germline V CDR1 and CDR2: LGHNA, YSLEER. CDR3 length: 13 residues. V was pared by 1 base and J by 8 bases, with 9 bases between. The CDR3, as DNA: TGCGCCAGCAGCCAAGGTTATGGGGACACCATATATTTT. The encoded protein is CASSQGYGDTIYF.

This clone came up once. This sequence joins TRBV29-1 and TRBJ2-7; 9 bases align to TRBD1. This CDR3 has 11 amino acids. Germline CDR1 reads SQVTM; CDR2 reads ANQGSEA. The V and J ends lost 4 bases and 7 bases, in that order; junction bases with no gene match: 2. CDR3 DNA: TGCAGCGTTGGGGACAGGGAAGAGCAGTACTTC. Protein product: CSVGDREEQYF.

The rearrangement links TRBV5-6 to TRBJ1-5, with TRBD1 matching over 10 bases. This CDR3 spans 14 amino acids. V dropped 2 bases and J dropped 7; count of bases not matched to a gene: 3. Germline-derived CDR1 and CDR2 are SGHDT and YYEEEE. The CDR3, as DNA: TGTGCCAGCAGCTTCCGACAGGGGGCCCAGCCCCAGCATTTT. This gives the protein CASSFRQGAQPQHF. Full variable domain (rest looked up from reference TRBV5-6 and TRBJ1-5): DAGVTQSPTHLIKTRGQQVTLRCSPKSGHDTVSWYQQALGQGPQFIFQYYEEEERQRGNFPDRFSGHQFPNYSSELNVNALLLGDSALYLCASSFRQGAQPQHFGDGTRLSIL.

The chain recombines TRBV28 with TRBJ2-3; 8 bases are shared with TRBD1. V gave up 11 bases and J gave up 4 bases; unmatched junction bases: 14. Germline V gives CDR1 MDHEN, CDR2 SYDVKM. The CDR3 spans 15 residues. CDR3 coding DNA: TGTGCCGGAAGTGGTAACAGGGGGTCTGCAGATACGCAGTATTTT. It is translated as CAGSGNRGSADTQYF.

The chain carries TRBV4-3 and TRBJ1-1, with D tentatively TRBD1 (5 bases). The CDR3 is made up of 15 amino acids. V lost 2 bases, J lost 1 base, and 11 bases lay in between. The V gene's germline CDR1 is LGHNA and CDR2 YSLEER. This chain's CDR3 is CASSQLWTRNTEAFF. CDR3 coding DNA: TGCGCCAGCAGCCAACTCTGGACACGGAACACTGAAGCTTTCTTT.

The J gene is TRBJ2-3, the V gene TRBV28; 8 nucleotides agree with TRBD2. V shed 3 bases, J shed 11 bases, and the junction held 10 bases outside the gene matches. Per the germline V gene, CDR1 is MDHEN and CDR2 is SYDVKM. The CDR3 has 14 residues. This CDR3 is CASSFLQGTSRQYF. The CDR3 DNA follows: TGTGCCAGCAGTTTCCTTCAGGGGACTAGTCGGCAGTATTTT.

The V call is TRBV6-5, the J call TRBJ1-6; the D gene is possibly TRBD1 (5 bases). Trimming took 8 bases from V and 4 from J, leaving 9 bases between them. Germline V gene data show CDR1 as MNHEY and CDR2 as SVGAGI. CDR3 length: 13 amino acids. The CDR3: CASARGYNSPLHF. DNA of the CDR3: TGTGCCAGCGCGAGGGGATATAATTCACCCCTCCACTTT.

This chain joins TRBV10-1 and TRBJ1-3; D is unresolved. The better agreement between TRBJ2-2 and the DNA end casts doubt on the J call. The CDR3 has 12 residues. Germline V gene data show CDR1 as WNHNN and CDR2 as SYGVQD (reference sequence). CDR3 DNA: TGCGCCAGCAGTGCGAACACCGGGGAGCTGTTTTTT. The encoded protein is CASSANTGELFF.

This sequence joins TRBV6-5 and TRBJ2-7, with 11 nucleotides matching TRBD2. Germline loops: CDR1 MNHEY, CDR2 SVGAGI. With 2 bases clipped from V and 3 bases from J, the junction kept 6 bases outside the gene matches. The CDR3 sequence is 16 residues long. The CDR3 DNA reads TGTGCCAGCAGTTACCCCCTAGCGGGGGGCGACTACGAGCAGTACTTC. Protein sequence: CASSYPLAGGDYEQYF.

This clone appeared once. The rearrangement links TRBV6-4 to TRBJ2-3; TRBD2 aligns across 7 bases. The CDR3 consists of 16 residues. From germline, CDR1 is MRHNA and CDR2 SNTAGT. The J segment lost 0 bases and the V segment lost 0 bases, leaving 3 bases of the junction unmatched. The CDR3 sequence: CASSDSLAVSTDTQYF. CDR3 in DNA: TGTGCCAGCAGTGACTCCCTAGCGGTCAGCACAGATACGCAGTATTTT.

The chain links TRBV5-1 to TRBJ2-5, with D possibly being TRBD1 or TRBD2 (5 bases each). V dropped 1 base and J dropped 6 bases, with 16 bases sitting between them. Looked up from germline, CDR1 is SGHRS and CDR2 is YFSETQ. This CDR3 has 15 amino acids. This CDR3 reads CASSLTGLASQTQYF. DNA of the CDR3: TGCGCCAGCAGCTTGACGGGGCTGGCGAGTCAGACCCAGTACTTC.